This TCR beta chain derives from a study of T-cell memory formation after mild COVID-19 (TCRdb year 2021). Broadly, across the study: Most TCR sequence clusters were specific to one of the two donors. Two young, previously healthy adult volunteers made up the cohort, one male and one female. In a couple of donors, T-cell clones that expanded and contracted after mild COVID-19 were followed by sequencing TCRalpha and TCRbeta repertoires longitudinally. Broader findings and caveats from the paper: Only a couple of mild cases were covered in the study, and larger cohorts including severe cases with pre-infection samples were considered necessary. Balanced CD4/CD8 phenotypes were observed for clones contracting from day 15 to 85, whereas a bias towards CD4+ was observed for a second wave of clones expanding from day 15 to 37. The second-wave clones that peaked on day 37 were not confirmed to be SARS-CoV-2 specific. Contracting CD4+ clones turned up mainly in the CM and EM memory subsets, whereas EMRA was where CD8+ clones were enriched. Some responding clones were found in pre-infection memory, which suggests that pre-existing cross-reactive memory T cells took part in the SARS-CoV-2 response.

CDR1 and CDR2 were assigned from the germline V gene as SGHTA and FQGNSA. V was cut back by 6 bases and J by 6 bases, leaving a gap of 19 bases between them. The CDR3 runs 15 amino acids, cysteine and phenylalanine included. Only the CDR3 portion is preserved as DNA: 45 bases, with reading frame beginning at the first base. Comments on this clonotype: This clone's antigen is unknown. No much larger clone is present one base from it, and per-base qualities are unavailable.

The reads were generated on an Illumina NovaSeq 6000. TCRalpha and TCRbeta cDNA libraries were constructed by 5'RACE with constant-segment primers, with sample barcodes and unique molecular identifiers being introduced. RNA was extracted from every sample with Trizol reagent. The libraries were amplified in two PCR steps, and the second step added a second sample barcode and Illumina TruSeq adapters. Sequencing of libraries was performed on an Illumina NovaSeq with 2 x 150 bp paired-end reads. The original pipeline was this. The reads were demultiplexed and collapsed into UMI-guided consensus sequences using migec v1.2.7. Using mixcr v2.1.11, UMI consensuses were aligned to TRA and TRB V and J templates and then assembled into clonotypes. Expanded or contracted clonotypes were those called significant by both edgeR and NoisET, with noise models trained on biological replicates. For edgeR calls, a false discovery rate-adjusted p below 0.01 and a log2 fold-change threshold of 1 were applied. As an exploratory analysis of dynamics, max-normalized trajectories of the 1000 most abundant clonotypes were examined with PCA combined with hierarchical clustering. Each responding clone was given a CD4 or CD8 phenotype based on the CD4+ and CD8+ repertoires, which had been sequenced separately. Starting from the raw public reads, TCRdb applied fastp trimming at Q25, assembled clones with MiXCR and retained in-frame beta chains. CDR3 protein duplicates are merged, each entry listing the most common genes and DNA. The V and J calls follow TCRdb's processing rather than the paper's. A total of hundreds of thousands of distinct CDR3 sequences appear in this sample, around 27% of them only once. The ten largest clones capture less than 15% of the sample.

Ficoll-Paque density gradient centrifugation was used to isolate PBMCs. This sequence originates from an adult woman who had mild COVID-19 (a few samples of this study predate the infection). The sample titles of this study are shuffled in the database, so cell type and time point are left out; the donor was told from shared clones. The rearrangement combines TRBV7-2 with TRBJ2-3; a tentative D call is TRBD2 (6 bases match). Material for sequencing was PBMCs or a T cell subset sorted from them (not recorded which). DNA sequence: TGTGCCAGCAGGCTAGCGTCCCGAATGCTGGATACGCAGTATTTT. Its product reads: CASRLASRMLDTQYF.